This T cell receptor (beta chain) was retrieved from a study of shared clonotypes between healthy human individuals. Data came from immunoSEQ multiplex PCR; TCRdb stores just in-frame clones and leaves some out. This table has about 680,000 clones, about 80% appearing once. V was shortened by 5 bases and J by 4 bases, with 21 bases between the two germline ends. Germline V gene lookup returns CDR1 LNHDA and CDR2 SQIVND (reference sequence). The CDR3 is 17 residues long. The sequenced material came from memory CD4+ T cells sorted from blood. Subset meaning: CD45RA-negative fraction. The V gene is TRBV19, the J gene TRBJ2-1; D might be TRBD2 (7 bases). The TCR comes from a woman aged 30 to 39 in good health. The CDR3 DNA reads TGTGCCAGTAGTCCCATCGGAGTGGGAGGGGGATACAATGAGCAGTTCTTC. Its protein is CASSPIGVGGGYNEQFF.